Below, 19 T cell receptor beta chains from the same sample are listed, as sequenced in a study of beta chain features in type 1 diabetes. The authors reverse transcribed all of the isolated RNA, so sequencing captured expressed TCRB transcripts. The data were produced by immunoSEQ multiplex PCR, yet TCRdb's version contains in-frame clones alone and is incomplete. The sample carries about 70,000 clones, about 48% recorded once. No antigens are known for them. Study-wide results and caveats: Shortening that was moderate but significant affected the TCRB CDR3s of Type 1 diabetes patients in all four CD4+ subsets.

The source material was central memory CD4+ T cells from blood. The receptors stem from a young man with type 1 diabetes.

The chain uses TRBV9 and TRBJ1-4; D not resolved. Germline loops: CDR1 SGDLS, CDR2 YYNGEE. V shed 3 bases and J shed 7 bases, with 13 bases lying between them. The CDR3 extends over 14 amino acids. CDR3 sequence: CASSGEGLGEKLFF. The CDR3 coding sequence is TGTGCCAGCAGCGGAGAAGGACTTGGTGAAAAACTGTTTTTT.

This chain connects TRBV6-6 to TRBJ2-7, with 9 positions matching TRBD2. This CDR3 is built from 15 residues. In germline, CDR1 is MNHNY, CDR2 SVGAGI (reference sequence). The V segment lost 8 bases and the J segment 5 bases; nucleotides outside the gene matches: 13. The CDR3 sequence is CASLNSGSQGDEQYF. The CDR3 DNA reads TGTGCCAGCCTGAATAGCGGGAGCCAGGGAGACGAGCAGTACTTC.

This chain links TRBV5-6 with TRBJ2-5; perhaps TRBD1 as D (6 bases). The CDR3 has 16 amino acids. CDR1 is SGHDT, CDR2 YYEEEE, per germline. Trimming cost V 2 bases and J 5 bases, with 19 bases left between them. CDR3 nucleotides: TGTGCCAGCAGCTTCACGGGACACCTCGATGCGGAGACCCAGTACTTC. Translation: CASSFTGHLDAETQYF.

The table lists this clone with a few counts. The chain uses TRBV18 and TRBJ2-3, with D maybe TRBD1 (6 bases). The CDR3 consists of 14 residues. The ends were cut back, 4 bases at V and 0 bases at J, with 8 bases in the middle. Germline CDR1 and CDR2: KGHSH and LQKENI. CDR3 amino acids: CASSLDRSTDTQYF. CDR3 coding DNA: TGTGCCAGCTCACTCGACAGGAGCACAGATACGCAGTATTTT.

This chain connects TRBV2 to TRBJ2-3; possibly TRBD1 for D (5 bases). The germline gives CDR1 SNHLY, CDR2 FYNNEI. The CDR3 consists of 14 residues. V was cut by 6 bases and J by 2 bases, with 12 bases left in between. Written as DNA, the CDR3 is TGTGCCAGCAGCGCTGACAGATTCACAGATACGCAGTATTTT. Encoded protein: CASSADRFTDTQYF.

The gene calls are TRBV9 and TRBJ2-5, with 9 bases aligning to TRBD2. This CDR3 spans 15 amino acids. Germline assignment: CDR1 SGDLS and CDR2 YYNGEE. Trimming took 1 base from V and 4 from J; bases not matched to a gene: 5. The DNA for the CDR3 is TGTGCCAGCAGCGTACGAGCGGGAGGTCGAGAGACCCAGTACTTC. Translating it yields CASSVRAGGRETQYF. The full variable domain, in which reference TRBV9 and TRBJ2-5 provide the parts outside the CDR3, is DSGVTQTPKHLITATGQRVTLRCSPRSGDLSVYWYQQSLDQGLQFLIQYYNGEERAKGNILERFSAQQFPDLHSELNLSSLELGDSALYFCASSVRAGGRETQYFGPGTRLLVL.

The chain has TRBV5-1 and TRBJ2-3; TRBD1 matches 7 bases. This CDR3 has 15 residues. CDR1 and CDR2 from the germline V gene are SGHRS and YFSETQ. V lost 0 bases and J lost 4; bases outside the gene matches: 5. The CDR3 nucleotides read TGCGCCAGCAGCTTGGAGGGACAGAAGTCAGATACGCAGTATTTT. Translating it yields CASSLEGQKSDTQYF. The complete variable domain, with remaining parts taken from reference TRBV5-1 and TRBJ2-3, reads KAGVTQTPRYLIKTRGQQVTLSCSPISGHRSVSWYQQTPGQGLQFLFEYFSETQRNKGNFPGRFSGRQFSNSRSEMNVSTLELGDSALYLCASSLEGQKSDTQYFGPGTRLTVL.

This clone was counted once. Distinct nucleotide sequences in the sample also encode this CDR3. The chain combines TRBV7-9 with TRBJ1-3; no clear D. Germline V gene sequence: CDR1 SEHNR, CDR2 FQNEAQ (reference sequence). The germline V and J ends were trimmed by 5 bases and 0 bases, with 8 bases remaining between them. The CDR3 is 14 residues long. CDR3 region: CASSPTSSGNTIYF. The CDR3 coding sequence is TGTGCCAGCAGCCCCACGAGCTCTGGAAACACCATATATTTT.

The chain couples TRBV7-9 to TRBJ2-6; D might be TRBD1 (8 bases). V dropped 5 bases and J dropped 3 bases, with 14 bases sitting between them. The CDR3 totals 16 residues. Germline assignment: CDR1 SEHNR and CDR2 FQNEAQ (reference sequence). The CDR3 DNA reads TGTGCCAGCAGCGCCTACAGGGGGGGTGGGGCCAACGTCCTGACTTTC. Protein sequence: CASSAYRGGGANVLTF.

This clone was counted between two and nine times. J is TRBJ2-7 and V is TRBV7-9; 7 bases match TRBD1. The CDR3 is 14 residues long. V was clipped by 5 bases and J by 5 bases; unmatched bases: 9. Looked up from germline, CDR1 is SEHNR and CDR2 is FQNEAQ (reference sequence). Written as DNA, the CDR3 is TGTGCCAGCAGCGCCTACAGGGGTATAGACGAGCAGTACTTC. Translation: CASSAYRGIDEQYF.

The V and J genes are TRBV6-5 and TRBJ2-3, with a tentative D call TRBD2 (6 bases). This CDR3 has 15 residues. Trimming took off 7 bases at V and 0 bases at J, with 14 bases between the two ends. The germline gives CDR1 MNHEY, CDR2 SVGAGI. The CDR3: CASTPGDSSTDTQYF. Written as DNA, the CDR3 is TGTGCCAGCACACCGGGGGACTCTAGCACAGATACGCAGTATTTT.

The chain uses TRBV6-1 and TRBJ1-5; D gene unclear. The germline V gene has CDR1 MNHNS and CDR2 SASEGT. V gave up 4 bases and J gave up 5 bases, with 12 bases separating them. The CDR3 is made up of 14 amino acids. The CDR3 DNA sequence: TGTGCCAGCAGTGCGCTATATATCGATCAGCCCCAGCATTTT. Translation gives CASSALYIDQPQHF.

The chain joins TRBV27 to TRBJ1-2; 10 bases match TRBD1. The ends lost 5 bases at V and 5 bases at J; junction bases unmatched: 8. Germline assignment: CDR1 MNHEY and CDR2 SMNVEV (reference sequence). The CDR3 has 15 residues. CDR3 amino acids: CASSTRQGASYGYTF. In nucleotides, the CDR3 is TGTGCCAGCAGTACCCGACAGGGGGCGAGTTATGGCTACACCTTC.

The V and J genes are TRBV5-1 and TRBJ2-1; possible D gene TRBD2, 6 bases. Germline V CDR1 and CDR2: SGHRS, YFSETQ. The CDR3 has 15 amino acids. The V and J ends lost 3 bases and 2 bases respectively, with 12 bases between them. DNA for the CDR3: TGCGCCAGCAGCTCCGATAGCGGCGCCTACAATGAGCAGTTCTTC. Residues: CASSSDSGAYNEQFF.

This clone was seen a handful of times. The chain uses TRBV5-1 and TRBJ2-7, with 7 bases identical to TRBD1. V lost 2 bases, J lost 0 bases, and 8 bases stayed unmatched. Germline lookup yields CDR1 SGHRS and CDR2 YFSETQ. CDR3 length: 16 residues. CDR3: CASSLTTGRDSYEQYF. In nucleotides, the CDR3 is TGCGCCAGCAGCTTAACGACAGGGAGAGACTCCTACGAGCAGTACTTC. The variable domain in full, completed from reference TRBV5-1 and TRBJ2-7, reads KAGVTQTPRYLIKTRGQQVTLSCSPISGHRSVSWYQQTPGQGLQFLFEYFSETQRNKGNFPGRFSGRQFSNSRSEMNVSTLELGDSALYLCASSLTTGRDSYEQYFGPGTRLTVT.

The chain has TRBV9 and TRBJ2-7, with D possibly being TRBD1 (6 bases). Germline lookup yields CDR1 SGDLS and CDR2 YYNGEE. This CDR3 region has 14 residues. Trimming removed 0 bases from V and 2 bases from J, with 9 bases in between. The CDR3 region is CASSVAGAPYEQYF. CDR3 coding DNA: TGTGCCAGCAGCGTAGCAGGGGCCCCCTACGAGCAGTACTTC.

The gene calls are TRBV2 and TRBJ2-1; TRBD2 might be the D (5 bases). Trimming left V 6 bases short and J 7 bases short, with 13 bases between. The germline gives CDR1 SNHLY, CDR2 FYNNEI. CDR3 size: 13 residues. CDR3 bases: TGTGCCAGCAGAGGGCGGACTTTTAATGAGCAGTTCTTC. Translated: CASRGRTFNEQFF.

This clone was seen a few times. This chain connects TRBV6-6 to TRBJ2-3, with 7 bases aligning to TRBD1. The V gene's germline CDR1 is MNHNY and CDR2 SVGAGI (reference sequence). The ends lost 6 bases at V and 4 bases at J; junction bases unmatched: 4. This CDR3 contains 13 residues. For the CDR3, the DNA is TGTGCCAGCAGCCGACAGGGTTCAGATACGCAGTATTTT. It is translated as CASSRQGSDTQYF.

In its sample, this clone was seen a few times. The chain links TRBV5-1 to TRBJ2-5, with D possibly matching TRBD2 (6 bases). CDR1 and CDR2 from the germline V gene are SGHRS and YFSETQ. Trimming pared 1 base from V and 1 base from J, leaving 11 bases between. The CDR3 is made up of 15 amino acids. Written as DNA, the CDR3 is TGCGCCAGCAGCTTGAAGGCGGGGCCCCAAGAGACCCAGTACTTC. As protein: CASSLKAGPQETQYF.